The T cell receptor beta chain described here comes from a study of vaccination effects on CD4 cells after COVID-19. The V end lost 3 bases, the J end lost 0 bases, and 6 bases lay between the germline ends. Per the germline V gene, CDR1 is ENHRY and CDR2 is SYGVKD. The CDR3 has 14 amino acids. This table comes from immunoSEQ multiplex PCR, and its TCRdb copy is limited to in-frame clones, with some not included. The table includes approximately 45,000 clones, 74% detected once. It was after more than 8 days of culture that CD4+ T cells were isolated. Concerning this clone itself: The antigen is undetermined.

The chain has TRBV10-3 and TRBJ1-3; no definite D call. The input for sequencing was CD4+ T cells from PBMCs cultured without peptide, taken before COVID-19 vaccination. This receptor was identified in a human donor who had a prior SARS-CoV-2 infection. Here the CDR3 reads CAISEQHSGNTIYF. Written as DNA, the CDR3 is TGTGCCATCAGTGAACAACACTCTGGAAACACCATATATTTT.